These T cell receptor beta chains were read from a single sample in a study of T cells expressing NK-cell markers. Each CDR3 protein gets one entry in TCRdb, which reprocessed the 5' RACE reads and gives no DNA. The listing contains about 390,000 distinct CDR3 sequences. Sequences were obtained from blood T cells: a sorted CD56 or NKG2C T cell subset, CD4+ or CD8+ T cells, or bulk PBMC T cells (not recorded which). These TCRs come from a woman aged 45 to 65 in good health. Both conserved end residues are part of each CDR3.

j_gene | v_gene | CDR3aa
TRBJ2-3 | TRBV5-1 | CASSPEGDTQYF
TRBJ1-1 | TRBV11-2 | CASSSLLTGEAFF
TRBJ2-5 | TRBV7-2 | CASSQTRQGLQETQYF
TRBJ2-3 | TRBV4-2 | CASSHLGDTQYF
TRBJ2-3 | TRBV7-7 | CASSPDRVGTQYF
TRBJ1-1 | TRBV5-4 | CASSPDGNRPTEAFF
TRBJ1-1 | TRBV28 | CASSFRGGGTEAFF
TRBJ1-4 | TRBV18 | CASSPPYEREKLFF
TRBJ2-6 | TRBV11-2 | CASSPVRSGANVLTF
TRBJ2-3 | TRBV5-1 | CASSPKREPTDTQYF
TRBJ2-7 | TRBV10-3 | CATLAGVSYEQYF
TRBJ1-5 | TRBV7-9 | CASGIGSNQPQHF
TRBJ2-2 | TRBV11-1 | CASTGGDTGELFF
TRBJ1-4 | TRBV4-2 | CASSQDLGVEKLFF
TRBJ2-7 | TRBV9 | CASSSGFRREQYF
TRBJ2-1 | TRBV11-3 | CASSLAGFGNYNEQFF
TRBJ2-3 | TRBV7-3 | CASSPSSSSALDTQYF
TRBJ2-1 | TRBV7-8 | CASSLASMELADTGSYNEQFF
TRBJ1-1 | TRBV5-6 | CASSSERRVRRTEAFF
TRBJ2-7 | TRBV25-1 | CATSGRAGEQYF
TRBJ1-1 | TRBV27 | CASSLSQGAEAFF
TRBJ2-1 | TRBV5-1 | CASSLRLAGKSAYNEQFF